This T cell receptor beta chain was identified in a study of blood T cells in healthy people across ages. Study details: Template switching recovered approximately one barcoded beta molecule for every two T cells.

Combining a sample-barcoded 5' primer with a J-beta primer mix, a second PCR ran for 7 to 11 cycles. Each cDNA molecule, via a template-switch adaptor with 12 random nucleotides, was tagged. TCRdb passed the 5' RACE reads through MiXCR, listing each CDR3 protein once. This sample has fewer than 1.5 million distinct CDR3 sequences; approximately 38% occur once, and the top ten carry 7.9%. There are 16 residues in the CDR3. V gave up 1 base and J gave up 6 bases; unmatched junction bases: 7. Germline lookup yields CDR1 SGHTA and CDR2 FQGNSA. At least 7 million PBMCs were isolated per sample. Sequencing used blood. The V call is TRBV7-2, the J call TRBJ2-7, with 12 bases identical to TRBD2. The sequence came from a woman between 18 and 29 years old in good health. The CDR3 nucleotides read TGTGCCAGCAGCTTAGGGACTAGCGGGGCGGCGGGCGAGCAGTACTTC. It yields the protein CASSLGTSGAAGEQYF.